The 17 T cell receptor beta chains below come from one sample, sequenced in a study of blood T cell repertoires in COVID-19. TCRdb's table, derived via immunoSEQ multiplex PCR, lists solely in-frame clones and lacks some. Here the sample spans about 36,000 clones, around 85% being singletons. Sequencing was done on a sample of peripheral blood. The receptors originated from a human donor in a cohort sampled during active COVID-19.

The rearrangement uses TRBV30 and TRBJ1-1, with a weak D call TRBD1 (6 bases). V was cut by 5 bases and J by 1 base, with 14 bases left in between. This CDR3 comprises 14 residues. The germline V gene encodes CDR1 GTSNPN and CDR2 SVGIG (reference sequence). The CDR3, as DNA: TGTGCCTGGCGAGGAGGACAGAGGAACACTGAAGCTTTCTTT. Protein product: CAWRGGQRNTEAFF.

This chain uses TRBV7-2 with TRBJ1-1; D may be TRBD1 (6 bases). V lost 5 bases to trimming and J lost 3 bases, with 13 bases between them. The CDR3 is 14 residues long. Germline values: CDR1 SGHTA, CDR2 FQGNSA. The DNA of the CDR3 is TGTGCCAGCAGCCTTATACAGGGATACACTGAAGCTTTCTTT. Protein sequence: CASSLIQGYTEAFF.

Only one count was recorded for this clone. The V call is TRBV7-9, the J call TRBJ2-7; TRBD2 is a possible D gene (6 bases). Trimming pared 2 bases from V and 2 bases from J, leaving 10 bases between. This CDR3 has 14 amino acids. CDR1 and CDR2 (germline): SEHNR, FQNEAQ (reference sequence). The CDR3 nucleotides read TGTGCCAGCAGCTTAAACGGGGGAACCTACGAGCAGTACTTC. Its protein product is CASSLNGGTYEQYF.

The chain combines TRBV5-1 with TRBJ1-5; D is perhaps TRBD1 (6 bases). The CDR3 covers 16 residues. CDR1 and CDR2 from the germline V gene are SGHRS and YFSETQ. Deletions cut 2 bases from V and 2 bases from J, with 14 bases between. CDR3 in DNA: TGCGCCAGCAGCTTAACCGGCCCAGGGGGCAATCAGCCCCAGCATTTT. This translates into CASSLTGPGGNQPQHF.

The chain couples TRBV5-1 to TRBJ2-1; 10 bases are shared with TRBD1. Trimming at V came to 2 bases and at J to 8 bases, leaving 4 bases not matched to a gene. Per the germline V gene, CDR1 is SGHRS and CDR2 is YFSETQ. The CDR3 spans 14 residues. This CDR3 is CASSLGQGGHEQFF. Written as DNA, the CDR3 is TGCGCCAGCAGCTTAGGACAGGGGGGGCATGAGCAGTTCTTC.

V usage is TRBV4-2 and J usage is TRBJ2-1, with 12 bases matching TRBD2. This CDR3 comprises 16 residues. With V trimmed by 4 bases and J by 7 bases, 8 bases remained unmatched. Germline values: CDR1 LGHNA, CDR2 YNFKEQ. CDR3 loop: CASSRFASGGANEQFF. CDR3 bases: TGTGCCAGCAGCCGCTTCGCTAGCGGGGGGGCTAATGAGCAGTTCTTC.

This chain connects TRBV5-6 to TRBJ2-5; D might be TRBD1 (8 bases). Looked up from germline, CDR1 is SGHDT and CDR2 is YYEEEE. V lost 6 bases, J lost 5 bases, and 17 bases lay in between. The CDR3 loop spans 14 amino acids. CDR3 nucleotide sequence: TGTGCCAGCACAAAACAGGGGGGGATGGAGACCCAGTACTTC. Its translation: CASTKQGGMETQYF.

The rearrangement joins TRBV23-1 to TRBJ2-7; D unclear. TRBV23-1 is reported as an ORF; its role is uncertain. This CDR3 is built from 9 residues. Trimming removed 9 bases at V and 6 bases at J, with 6 bases between. The CDR3 is CARVSEQYF. CDR3 bases: TGCGCCAGGGTCAGCGAGCAGTACTTC.

V gene TRBV7-9 combines with J gene TRBJ1-5; D not certain. Germline lookup yields CDR1 SEHNR and CDR2 FQNEAQ (reference sequence). The V and J ends lost 5 bases and 0 bases respectively, with 11 bases between them. This CDR3 is built from 15 residues. DNA for the CDR3: TGTGCCAGCAGCCCAAGCCTCAATAGCAATCAGCCCCAGCATTTT. It translates to CASSPSLNSNQPQHF.

The V gene is TRBV4-3, the J gene TRBJ2-7; TRBD2 is a possible D gene (6 bases). The CDR3 length is 16 residues. Germline loops: CDR1 LGHNA, CDR2 YSLEER. Trimming removed 0 bases from V and 2 bases from J, with 14 bases in between. The CDR3 coding sequence is TGCGCCAGCAGCCAAGAGCGGGACCTAGGAACCTACGAGCAGTACTTC. This sequence encodes CASSQERDLGTYEQYF.

J is TRBJ1-2 and V is TRBV6-2 or TRBV6-3, with 10 bases fitting TRBD1. The CDR3 consists of 15 residues. From germline, CDR1 is MNHEY and CDR2 SVGEGT. V was clipped by 5 bases and J by 9 bases; unmatched bases: 12. CDR3 in amino acids: CASSTNRDRGLSYTF. The CDR3 nucleotides are TGTGCCAGCAGTACGAACCGGGACAGGGGCCTTAGCTACACCTTC.

This clone was seen a single time. The chain carries TRBV9 and TRBJ2-5, with a weak D call TRBD1 (6 bases). CDR1 is SGDLS and CDR2 is YYNGEE in the germline V gene. V shed 4 bases and J shed 5 bases, with 15 bases lying between them. This CDR3 comprises 14 residues. The CDR3 region is CASSRPGARETQYF. CDR3 DNA sequence: TGTGCCAGCAGCCGGCCAGGGGCTCGGGAGACCCAGTACTTC.

This chain uses TRBV2 with TRBJ2-1; a weak D match, TRBD1 (7 bases). V was trimmed by 5 bases and J by 0 bases, leaving 17 bases between them. In germline, CDR1 is SNHLY, CDR2 FYNNEI. This CDR3 is built from 17 residues. The CDR3 loop is CASSRTNRDSSYNEQFF. The CDR3 coding sequence is TGTGCCAGCAGTCGGACTAACCGGGACAGCTCCTACAATGAGCAGTTCTTC.

The V call is TRBV5-1, the J call TRBJ2-3, with 11 bases fitting TRBD2. The CDR3 consists of 15 residues. Germline-derived CDR1 and CDR2 are SGHRS and YFSETQ. The V gene end was trimmed by 0 bases and the J gene end by 11 bases; junction bases not matched to a gene: 8. CDR3 residues: CASSLVLAGGPEQYF. CDR3 coding DNA: TGCGCCAGCAGCTTGGTGTTAGCGGGGGGGCCTGAGCAGTATTTT.

CDR3 DNA: TGCGCCAGCAGCCAAGCTGGGGGCCGGAACACTGAAGCTTTCTTT. This translates into CASSQAGGRNTEAFF. V is TRBV4-3 and J is TRBJ1-1, with a weak D call TRBD1 (6 bases). Per the germline V gene, CDR1 is LGHNA and CDR2 is YSLEER. Trimming shortened V by 1 base and J by 1 base, and 10 bases separated the two germline ends. This CDR3 has 15 amino acids.

The chain links TRBV6-1 to TRBJ2-5; TRBD2 aligns across 9 bases. The germline gives CDR1 MNHNS, CDR2 SASEGT. The CDR3 spans 16 residues. Losses at the gene ends were 4 bases for V and 4 bases for J; bases not matched to a gene: 10. CDR3 DNA sequence: TGTGCCAGCAGTGTAGGTGGCGGGGGGGCCACAGAGACCCAGTACTTC. This codes for CASSVGGGGATETQYF.

The V and J genes are TRBV4-3 and TRBJ2-5, with 7 positions matching TRBD1. CDR1 is LGHNA and CDR2 is YSLEER in the germline V gene. The CDR3 has 13 residues. V trimming: 1 base; J trimming: 7 bases; junction bases outside the gene matches: 3. The CDR3 loop is CASSQGEGATQYF. The CDR3 nucleotides are TGCGCCAGCAGCCAAGGCGAGGGGGCGACCCAGTACTTC.